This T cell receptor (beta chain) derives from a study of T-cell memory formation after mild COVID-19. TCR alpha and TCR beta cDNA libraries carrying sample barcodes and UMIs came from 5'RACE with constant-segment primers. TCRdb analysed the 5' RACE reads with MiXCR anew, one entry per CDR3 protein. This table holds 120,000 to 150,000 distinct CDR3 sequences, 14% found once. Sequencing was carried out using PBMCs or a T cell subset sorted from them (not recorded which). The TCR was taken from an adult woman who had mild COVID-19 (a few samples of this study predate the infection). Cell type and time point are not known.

CDR3 loop: CASSVGANEAYNEQFF. The DNA for the CDR3 is TGTGCCAGCAGCGTAGGGGCGAACGAAGCCTACAATGAGCAGTTCTTC. The chain joins TRBV9 to TRBJ2-1; no definite D call. Trimming removed 0 bases from V and 2 bases from J, with 12 bases in between. The CDR3 is 16 amino acids. CDR1 is SGDLS, CDR2 YYNGEE, per germline.